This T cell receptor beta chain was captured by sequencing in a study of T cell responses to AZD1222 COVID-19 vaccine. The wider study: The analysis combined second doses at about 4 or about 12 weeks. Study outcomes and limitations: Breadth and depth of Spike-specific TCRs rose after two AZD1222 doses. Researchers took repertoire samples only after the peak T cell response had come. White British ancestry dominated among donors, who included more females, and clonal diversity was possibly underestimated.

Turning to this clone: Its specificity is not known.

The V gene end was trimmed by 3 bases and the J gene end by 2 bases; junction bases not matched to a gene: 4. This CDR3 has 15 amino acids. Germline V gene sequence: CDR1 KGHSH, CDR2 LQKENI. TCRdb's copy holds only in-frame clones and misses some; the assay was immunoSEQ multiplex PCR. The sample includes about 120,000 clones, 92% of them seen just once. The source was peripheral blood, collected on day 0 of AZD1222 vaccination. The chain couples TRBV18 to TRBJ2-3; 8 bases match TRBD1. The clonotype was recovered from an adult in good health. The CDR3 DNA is TGTGCCAGCTCACCGCGACAGGGGATCACAGATACGCAGTATTTT. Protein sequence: CASSPRQGITDTQYF.